Only a few counts were recorded for the clone carrying this T cell receptor beta chain. The sample comes from a study of blood T cell repertoires in COVID-19. As for the study in general: Collection of acute and convalescent COVID-19 samples took place in the United States, Italy and Spain. The analysed material was cDNA or gDNA that came from T cells, B-cell-depleted T cells, or PBMCs.

Repertoires were generated with immunoSEQ multiplex PCR, while TCRdb's copy carries only in-frame clones and drops some. The data show about 180,000 clones, 65% to 90% seen once. The source of this sequence is a man aged 50 to 59 with active or convalescent COVID-19. The sample was peripheral blood.

Written as DNA, the CDR3 is TGTGCCAGCAGTTCCGACCGACTTGGGGGCTACACCTTC. Translating it yields CASSSDRLGGYTF. The V and J genes are TRBV2 and TRBJ1-2; D call uncertain. Trimming cost V 5 bases and J 8 bases, with 15 bases left between them. The germline CDR1 and CDR2 sequences are SNHLY and FYNNEI. The CDR3 extends over 13 amino acids.